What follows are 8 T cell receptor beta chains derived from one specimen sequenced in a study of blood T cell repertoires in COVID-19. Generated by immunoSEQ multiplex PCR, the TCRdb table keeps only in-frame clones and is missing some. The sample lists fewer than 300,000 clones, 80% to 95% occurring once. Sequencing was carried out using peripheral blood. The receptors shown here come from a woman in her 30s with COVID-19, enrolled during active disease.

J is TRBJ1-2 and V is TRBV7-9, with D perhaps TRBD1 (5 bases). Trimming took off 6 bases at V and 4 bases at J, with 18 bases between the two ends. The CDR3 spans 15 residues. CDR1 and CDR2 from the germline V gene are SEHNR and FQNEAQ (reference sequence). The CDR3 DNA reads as TGTGCCAGCAGATCAGGGCCCACCCTTGGCTATGGCTACACCTTC. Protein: CASRSGPTLGYGYTF.

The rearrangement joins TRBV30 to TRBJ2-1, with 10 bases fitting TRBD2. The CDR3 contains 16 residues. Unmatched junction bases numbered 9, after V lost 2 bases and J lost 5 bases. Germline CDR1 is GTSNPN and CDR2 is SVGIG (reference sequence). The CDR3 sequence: CAWSIGPSGSNNEQFF. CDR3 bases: TGTGCCTGGAGTATCGGGCCTAGCGGGAGCAACAATGAGCAGTTCTTC.

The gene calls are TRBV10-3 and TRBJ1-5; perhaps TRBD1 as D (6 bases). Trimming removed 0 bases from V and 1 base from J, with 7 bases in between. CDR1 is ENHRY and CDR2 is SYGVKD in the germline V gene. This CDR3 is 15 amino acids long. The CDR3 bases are TGTGCCATCAGTGAGTCACAGGGAAGCAATCAGCCCCAGCATTTT. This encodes CAISESQGSNQPQHF.

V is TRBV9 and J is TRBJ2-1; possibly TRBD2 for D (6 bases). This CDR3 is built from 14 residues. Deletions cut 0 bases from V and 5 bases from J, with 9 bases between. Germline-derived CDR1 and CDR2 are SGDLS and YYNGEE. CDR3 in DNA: TGTGCCAGCAGCGTAGATCCGGGAGACAATGAGCAGTTCTTC. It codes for CASSVDPGDNEQFF. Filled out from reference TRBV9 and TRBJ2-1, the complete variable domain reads DSGVTQTPKHLITATGQRVTLRCSPRSGDLSVYWYQQSLDQGLQFLIQYYNGEERAKGNILERFSAQQFPDLHSELNLSSLELGDSALYFCASSVDPGDNEQFFGPGTRLTVL.

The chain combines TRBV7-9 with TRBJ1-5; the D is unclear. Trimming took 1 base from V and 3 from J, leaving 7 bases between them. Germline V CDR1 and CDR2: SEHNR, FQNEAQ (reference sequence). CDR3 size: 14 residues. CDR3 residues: CASSLGADNQPQHF. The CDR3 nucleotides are TGTGCCAGCAGCTTAGGGGCAGACAATCAGCCCCAGCATTTT.

The CDR3 protein is CASSPPDRVPGELFF. The DNA for the CDR3 is TGTGCCAGCAGCCCGCCGGACAGGGTACCCGGGGAGCTGTTTTTT. The rearrangement links TRBV5-4 to TRBJ2-2, with 8 positions matching TRBD1. Germline CDR1 reads SGHNT; CDR2 reads YYREEE (reference sequence). The J segment lost 6 bases and the V segment lost 4 bases, leaving 8 bases of the junction unmatched. The CDR3 is 15 amino acids.

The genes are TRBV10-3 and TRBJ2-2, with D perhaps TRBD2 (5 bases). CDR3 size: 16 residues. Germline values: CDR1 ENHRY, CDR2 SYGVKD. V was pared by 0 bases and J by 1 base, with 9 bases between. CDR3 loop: CAISESSVVNTGELFF. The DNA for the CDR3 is TGTGCCATCAGTGAGTCTAGCGTAGTGAACACCGGGGAGCTGTTTTTT.

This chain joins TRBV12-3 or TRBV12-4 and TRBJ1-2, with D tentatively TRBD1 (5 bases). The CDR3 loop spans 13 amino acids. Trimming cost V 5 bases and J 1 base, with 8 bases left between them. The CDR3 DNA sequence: TGTGCCAGCAGTCTTCAGGGTAACTATGGCTACACCTTC. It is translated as CASSLQGNYGYTF.